These 29 T cell receptor beta chains were all obtained from the same sample, sequenced in a study of T cell changes during pregnancy in multiple sclerosis. Data came from immunoSEQ multiplex PCR; TCRdb stores just in-frame clones and leaves some out. The table shows about 20,000 clones, with approximately 90% occurring only once. This sample comprised CD8+ T cells from peripheral blood mononuclear cells, obtained in the third trimester of pregnancy. Receptors were obtained from a female donor in good health, enrolled as a control in a pregnancy study.

V gene TRBV7-2 combines with J gene TRBJ2-7; 9 bases line up with TRBD2. Germline V gives CDR1 SGHTA, CDR2 FQGNSA. The CDR3 contains 18 residues. V lost 2 bases, J lost 9 bases, and 20 bases stayed unmatched. The CDR3 here is CASSLWSEASGTSTGQYF. The CDR3 DNA follows: TGTGCCAGCAGCTTATGGTCTGAGGCTAGCGGGACATCAACAGGGCAGTACTTC.

This clone appeared a single time. V is TRBV25-1 and J is TRBJ2-7, with unresolved D. With 3 bases removed from V and 6 bases from J, the gap between germline ends came to 9 bases. Germline lookup yields CDR1 MGHDK and CDR2 SYGVNS. This CDR3 comprises 12 residues. The CDR3 DNA reads TGTGCCAGCAGTGAGTGGCCATCCGAGCAGTACTTC. It is translated as CASSEWPSEQYF.

The CDR3 sequence is CASSLYGTSGRSSYNEQFF. DNA for the CDR3: TGTGCCAGCAGTTTATATGGGACTAGCGGGAGGTCATCCTACAATGAGCAGTTCTTC. J is TRBJ2-1 and V is TRBV27; 15 nucleotides align to TRBD2. After removal of 1 base from V and 1 base from J, the junction contained 5 bases not matched to a gene. CDR1 is MNHEY and CDR2 is SMNVEV in the germline V gene (reference sequence). CDR3 size: 19 residues.

This chain uses TRBV4-2 with TRBJ2-7; D is perhaps TRBD1 (5 bases). CDR3 length equals 15 residues. Germline V lookup: CDR1 LGHNA, CDR2 YNFKEQ. The germline V and J ends were trimmed by 5 bases and 4 bases, with 18 bases remaining between them. The CDR3 loop reads CASSYSFQGAYEQYF. The DNA for the CDR3 is TGTGCCAGCAGCTACTCGTTCCAGGGCGCGTACGAGCAGTACTTC.

The chain links TRBV13 to TRBJ2-1, with a weak D call TRBD2 (6 bases). Germline V gene sequence: CDR1 PRHDT, CDR2 FYEKMQ (reference sequence). The CDR3 runs 12 residues. V dropped 4 bases and J dropped 12 bases, with 13 bases sitting between them. CDR3: CASSWERAAQFF. The CDR3 coding sequence is TGTGCCAGCAGCTGGGAGCGGGCGGCGCAGTTCTTC.

The gene calls are TRBV19 and TRBJ2-1; 10 positions match TRBD2. The V gene's germline CDR1 is LNHDA and CDR2 SQIVND (reference sequence). V gave up 5 bases and J gave up 7 bases; unmatched junction bases: 14. The CDR3 sequence is 17 residues long. CDR3 amino acids: CASSVTSQREGHNEQFF. The CDR3 DNA reads TGTGCCAGTAGTGTCACCTCTCAGCGGGAGGGCCATAATGAGCAGTTCTTC.

Remarks on this clone: Other DNA sequences in the sample encode the same CDR3. The rearrangement uses TRBV5-1 and TRBJ2-7, with TRBD1 as a possible D gene (6 bases). Germline CDR1 is SGHRS and CDR2 is YFSETQ. This CDR3 comprises 15 residues. Trimming removed 0 bases from V and 1 base from J, with 11 bases in between. CDR3: CASSLVWGPSYEQYF. The CDR3 DNA is TGCGCCAGCAGCTTGGTCTGGGGGCCTTCCTACGAGCAGTACTTC.

This clone is large (0.1 to 1%). This rearrangement joins TRBV6-4 to TRBJ2-5; a weak D match, TRBD2 (6 bases). The CDR3 has 13 residues. Germline V gene sequence: CDR1 MRHNA, CDR2 SNTAGT. Trimming removed 2 bases from V and 2 bases from J, with 6 bases in between. The CDR3 region has the DNA TGTGCCAGCAGTGACGGGACTCAAGAGACCCAGTACTTC. It translates to CASSDGTQETQYF.

The chain uses TRBV19 and TRBJ2-7; 7 positions match TRBD2. This CDR3 contains 16 residues. Germline CDR1 LNHDA, CDR2 SQIVND (reference sequence). Unmatched junction bases numbered 10, after V lost 5 bases and J lost 0 bases. The CDR3 protein is CASSPLWEGSSYEQYF. The DNA of the CDR3 is TGTGCCAGTAGTCCGCTTTGGGAGGGGAGCTCCTACGAGCAGTACTTC.

The CDR3 DNA sequence: TGTGCCAGCAGCGTACGGGACAGGGGCTACGAGCAGTACTTC. Its protein product is CASSVRDRGYEQYF. The rearrangement uses TRBV9 and TRBJ2-7; 10 nucleotides align to TRBD1. The V gene end was trimmed by 1 base and the J gene end by 3 bases; junction bases not matched to a gene: 1. Looked up from germline, CDR1 is SGDLS and CDR2 is YYNGEE. The CDR3 sequence is 14 residues long.

The CDR3 DNA is TGTGCCAGCAGCTTTTTCAGTGGGACAGAGTCGGGCGAGCAGTACTTC. It codes for CASSFFSGTESGEQYF. The rearrangement uses TRBV11-2 and TRBJ2-7, with 7 bases lining up with TRBD1. V shed 3 bases, J shed 6 bases, and the junction held 14 bases outside the gene matches. The CDR3 is 16 amino acids. The germline gives CDR1 SGHAT, CDR2 FQNNGV.

The CDR3 DNA is TGCGCCAGCACCCATTTATCAGGGGACAACGAGCAGTACTTC. This gives the protein CASTHLSGDNEQYF. The J gene is TRBJ2-7, the V gene TRBV5-1; D is possibly TRBD1 (6 bases). This CDR3 spans 14 amino acids. V dropped 6 bases and J dropped 5 bases, with 18 bases sitting between them. The germline V gene encodes CDR1 SGHRS and CDR2 YFSETQ.

The J gene is TRBJ2-1, the V gene TRBV19, with D tentatively TRBD1 (6 bases). This CDR3 has 13 residues. Germline CDR1 and CDR2: LNHDA and SQIVND (reference sequence). V lost 7 bases and J lost 6, with 13 bases in between. The CDR3 bases are TGTGCCAGTACCCTGGGACACGGCAATGAGCAGTTCTTC. Amino acid sequence: CASTLGHGNEQFF.

The chain combines TRBV2 with TRBJ1-1; D not resolved. Trimming cost V 4 bases and J 4 bases, with 19 bases left between them. This CDR3 comprises 16 residues. CDR1 and CDR2 (germline): SNHLY, FYNNEI. The CDR3 region is CASSVGVIRWSTEAFF. CDR3 DNA: TGTGCCAGCAGTGTCGGCGTCATAAGGTGGAGCACTGAAGCTTTCTTT.

The V call is TRBV19, the J call TRBJ2-7, with D hard to call. Germline V CDR1 and CDR2: LNHDA, SQIVND (reference sequence). The CDR3 consists of 15 residues. V shed 3 bases and J shed 5 bases, with 17 bases lying between them. The CDR3: CASSMVVDTVDEQYF. The CDR3 region has the DNA TGTGCCAGTAGTATGGTAGTCGACACGGTGGACGAGCAGTACTTC. The variable domain in full, completed from reference TRBV19 and TRBJ2-7, reads DGGITQSPKYLFRKEGQNVTLSCEQNLNHDAMYWYRQDPGQGLRLIYYSQIVNDFQKGDIAEGYSVSREKKESFPLTVTSAQKNPTAFYLCASSMVVDTVDEQYFGPGTRLTVT.

The chain couples TRBV19 to TRBJ2-4, with D possibly TRBD2 on 5 matching bases. The length of the CDR3 is 13 residues. Germline CDR1 is LNHDA and CDR2 is SQIVND (reference sequence). Trimming left V 3 bases short and J 10 bases short, with 13 bases between. The DNA for the CDR3 is TGTGCCAGTAGTATGGAACACACGGGGATTCAGTACTTC. Its protein product is CASSMEHTGIQYF.

The chain recombines TRBV4-1 with TRBJ2-3, with TRBD1 matching over 9 bases. The CDR3 runs to 14 residues. Germline V lookup: CDR1 MGHRA, CDR2 YSYEKL. The V gene end was trimmed by 5 bases and the J gene end by 5 bases; junction bases not matched to a gene: 5. The CDR3 DNA reads TGCGCCAGCAGCATACAGGGGGCAGGAGATACGCAGTATTTT. This gives the protein CASSIQGAGDTQYF.

This chain joins TRBV7-6 and TRBJ1-1; TRBD1 agrees at 8 bases. This CDR3 region has 17 residues. The junction had 9 bases not matched to a gene; V was cut back by 2 bases and J by 1 base. Germline loops: CDR1 SGHVS, CDR2 FNYEAQ. The CDR3 coding sequence is TGTGCCAGCAGCTTATACGTGACAGGGGATCGGAACACTGAAGCTTTCTTT. Its translation: CASSLYVTGDRNTEAFF. The entire variable domain, with the rest obtained from reference TRBV7-6 and TRBJ1-1, is as follows: GAGVSQSPRYKVTKRGQDVALRCDPISGHVSLYWYRQALGQGPEFLTYFNYEAQQDKSGLPNDRFSAERPEGSISTLTIQRTEQRDSAMYRCASSLYVTGDRNTEAFFGQGTRLTVV.

The chain joins TRBV18 to TRBJ2-1; perhaps TRBD2 as D (6 bases). There are 13 residues in the CDR3. Trimming left V 1 base short and J 8 bases short, with 9 bases between. CDR1 KGHSH and CDR2 LQKENI come from the germline V gene. The CDR3 DNA reads as TGTGCCAGCTCACCACTTGGAGGGGATGAGCAGTTCTTC. As protein: CASSPLGGDEQFF. Full variable domain (missing parts from reference TRBV18 and TRBJ2-1): NAGVMQNPRHLVRRRGQEARLRCSPMKGHSHVYWYRQLPEEGLKFMVYLQKENIIDESGMPKERFSAEFPKEGPSILRIQQVVRGDSAAYFCASSPLGGDEQFFGPGTRLTVL.

The chain employs TRBV28 and TRBJ2-5; TRBD2 is a possible D gene (5 bases). Germline V gene sequence: CDR1 MDHEN, CDR2 SYDVKM. The CDR3 consists of 15 residues. Trimming took off 2 bases at V and 2 bases at J, with 12 bases between the two ends. The CDR3 sequence: CASSLSGGWQETQYF. The CDR3 nucleotides are TGTGCCAGCAGTTTAAGCGGCGGGTGGCAAGAGACCCAGTACTTC.

The chain employs TRBV7-9 and TRBJ2-3, with TRBD2 matching 10 bases. From germline, CDR1 is SEHNR and CDR2 FQNEAQ (reference sequence). Trimming took 6 bases from V and 5 from J; bases not matched to a gene: 14. The CDR3 totals 17 residues. In DNA, the CDR3 is TGTGCCAGCAGTTATCCCCTAGCGGGAGCGATAGTAGATACGCAGTATTTT. Translation gives CASSYPLAGAIVDTQYF.

This clone was seen a single time. The J gene is TRBJ2-7, the V gene TRBV19, with 9 bases aligning to TRBD1. This CDR3 is built from 15 residues. With 1 base clipped from V and 2 bases from J, the junction kept 3 bases outside the gene matches. CDR1 is LNHDA and CDR2 is SQIVND in the germline V gene (reference sequence). The CDR3 nucleotides are TGTGCCAGTAGTATAGTAGGGACAGGGACCTACGAGCAGTACTTC. It specifies CASSIVGTGTYEQYF.

CDR3: CASSSAINQPQHF. CDR3 bases: TGTGCCAGCAGCTCCGCGATCAATCAGCCCCAGCATTTT. The chain joins TRBV7-9 to TRBJ1-5, with D uncertain. The CDR3 extends over 13 amino acids. Trimming removed 4 bases at V and 3 bases at J, with 7 bases between. Germline V gene data show CDR1 as SEHNR and CDR2 as FQNEAQ (reference sequence).

The J gene is TRBJ2-3, the V gene TRBV15; no firm D call. Per germline, CDR1 LNHNV and CDR2 YYDKDF (reference sequence). V lost 0 bases, J lost 3 bases, and 10 bases lay in between. This CDR3 comprises 15 residues. This CDR3 reads CATSRDSGGTDTQYF. CDR3 in DNA: TGTGCCACCAGCAGAGATTCGGGTGGGACAGATACGCAGTATTTT. The whole variable domain, filled in from reference TRBV15 and TRBJ2-3, reads DAMVIQNPRYQVTQFGKPVTLSCSQTLNHNVMYWYQQKSSQAPKLLFHYYDKDFNNEADTPDNFQSRRPNTSFCFLDIRSPGLGDTAMYLCATSRDSGGTDTQYFGPGTRLTVL.

The J gene is TRBJ2-7, the V gene TRBV11-2; D possibly corresponds to TRBD1 (6 bases). V gave up 8 bases and J gave up 0 bases, with 11 bases separating them. The CDR3 spans 13 residues. From germline, CDR1 is SGHAT and CDR2 FQNNGV. The CDR3 DNA is TGTGCCAGCGTTGGGGACATCTCCTACGAGCAGTACTTC. Its protein is CASVGDISYEQYF.

The chain links TRBV5-5 to TRBJ1-5; D remains unclear. V gave up 4 bases and J gave up 6 bases, with 14 bases separating them. CDR3 length: 14 residues. Germline CDR1 SGHKS, CDR2 YYEKEE (reference sequence). CDR3 nucleotides: TGTGCCAGCAGCCCGAGCATGGGAGCTCAGCCCCAGCATTTT. Translation gives CASSPSMGAQPQHF. Filled out from reference TRBV5-5 and TRBJ1-5, the complete variable domain reads DAGVTQSPTHLIKTRGQQVTLRCSPISGHKSVSWYQQVLGQGPQFIFQYYEKEERGRGNFPDRFSARQFPNYSSELNVNALLLGDSALYLCASSPSMGAQPQHFGDGTRLSIL.

About this clone: This may arise from a read error, as a much more abundant clone is one base away. Distinct nucleotide sequences in the sample also encode this CDR3. The CDR3: CASSQGTGDEKLFF. CDR3 DNA sequence: TGCGCCAGCAGCCAAGGGACCGGGGATGAAAAACTGTTTTTT. The rearrangement uses TRBV4-1 and TRBJ1-4; D is uncertain. Trimming left V 1 base short and J 6 bases short, with 9 bases between. Germline CDR1 and CDR2: MGHRA and YSYEKL. The CDR3 has 14 residues.

The chain carries TRBV27 and TRBJ2-3; 7 bases align to TRBD2. CDR3 length: 14 residues. Germline trimming cut 4 bases from V and 6 bases from J; bases unmatched to any gene: 7. Germline V gene lookup returns CDR1 MNHEY and CDR2 SMNVEV (reference sequence). The CDR3 sequence is CASSWGGDRDTQYF. The CDR3 nucleotides are TGTGCCAGCAGTTGGGGGGGGGACCGGGATACGCAGTATTTT.

CDR3: CSVRLAGLNEQFF. In nucleotides, the CDR3 is TGCAGCGTCCGACTAGCGGGTCTGAATGAGCAGTTCTTC. The chain employs TRBV29-1 and TRBJ2-1; TRBD2 matches 10 bases. Germline loops: CDR1 SQVTM, CDR2 ANQGSEA. V trimming: 6 bases; J trimming: 7 bases; junction bases outside the gene matches: 6. The CDR3 sequence is 13 residues long.